The source of this TCR beta chain is a study of resident and recirculating memory T cells in vitiligo. Comment on this clone: What it recognizes is unknown.

Findings of the study overall: Sequences differed between biopsy sites and patients, suggesting private specificity.

The assay was immunoSEQ multiplex PCR, and TCRdb's table has in-frame clones only and misses some. The sample contains fewer than 85,000 clones, roughly 94% of which appear only once. Stable vitiligo meant no lesion change over the previous 6 months. Patients had received no treatment within the previous three months. The germline V gene has CDR1 GTSNPN and CDR2 SVGIG (reference sequence). The V and J ends lost 7 bases and 0 bases respectively, with 10 bases between them. The CDR3 spans 13 residues. The receptor's source is a male donor with vitiligo. The sequenced sample was blood. The V call is TRBV30, the J call TRBJ2-1, with D perhaps TRBD2 (6 bases). Here the CDR3 reads CASVAASYNEQFF. The DNA of the CDR3 is TGTGCCTCGGTAGCGGCCTCCTACAATGAGCAGTTCTTC. Full variable domain (rest looked up from reference TRBV30 and TRBJ2-1): SQTIHQWPATLVQPVGSPLSLECTVEGTSNPNLYWYRQAAGRGLQLLFYSVGIGQISSEVPQNLSASRPQDRQFILSSKKLLLSDSGFYLCASVAASYNEQFFGPGTRLTVL.